One and the same sample provided the 5 T cell receptor beta chains below, sequenced in a study of technical replicates of blood from several donors. TCRdb keeps only in-frame clones here, not all; method: immunoSEQ multiplex PCR. The sample has under 110,000 clones, 96% seen once. The sequencing sample was made of T cells isolated from PBMCs. The receptor source for this set is a human donor in good health.

The chain joins TRBV6-1 to TRBJ2-3; 8 nucleotides line up with TRBD2. Germline assignment: CDR1 MNHNS and CDR2 SASEGT. V lost 10 bases to trimming and J lost 6 bases; unmatched junction nucleotides: 6. The CDR3 is 12 amino acids. Here the CDR3 DNA reads TGTGCCATCCGGGGGGGTGGGGATACGCAGTATTTT. It codes for CAIRGGGDTQYF.

The rearrangement links TRBV5-1 to TRBJ2-5; 10 bases align to TRBD2. J gave up 9 bases and V 0 bases, and 14 bases lay outside the gene matches. This CDR3 spans 17 amino acids. From germline, CDR1 is SGHRS and CDR2 YFSETQ. The CDR3 coding sequence is TGCGCCAGCAGCTTGGCCGGCGGTAGCGGGGGGTCCGGGGCCCAGTACTTC. It encodes CASSLAGGSGGSGAQYF. Filled out from reference TRBV5-1 and TRBJ2-5, the complete variable domain reads KAGVTQTPRYLIKTRGQQVTLSCSPISGHRSVSWYQQTPGQGLQFLFEYFSETQRNKGNFPGRFSGRQFSNSRSEMNVSTLELGDSALYLCASSLAGGSGGSGAQYFGPGTRLLVL.

V gene TRBV29-1 combines with J gene TRBJ2-5, with 8 nucleotides matching TRBD1. Germline V gene sequence: CDR1 SQVTM, CDR2 ANQGSEA. CDR3 length equals 13 residues. J was trimmed by 2 bases and V by 2 bases; bases with no gene match: 1. In nucleotides, the CDR3 is TGCAGCGTTGAACAGGGGGCACAAGAGACCCAGTACTTC. Its translation: CSVEQGAQETQYF. The full variable domain, completed using reference TRBV29-1 and TRBJ2-5, is SAVISQKPSRDICQRGTSLTIQCQVDSQVTMMFWYRQQPGQSLTLIATANQGSEATYESGFVIDKFPISRPNLTFSTLTVSNMSPEDSSIYLCSVEQGAQETQYFGPGTRLLVL.

The genes are TRBV19 and TRBJ1-4, with D perhaps matching TRBD1 (6 bases). V was clipped by 3 bases and J by 3 bases, with 11 bases between them. In germline, CDR1 is LNHDA, CDR2 SQIVND (reference sequence). The CDR3 loop spans 15 amino acids. CDR3 DNA sequence: TGTGCCAGTAGTATGTTGGACAGCCCTAATGAAAAACTGTTTTTT. This codes for CASSMLDSPNEKLFF.

The rearrangement joins TRBV6-4 to TRBJ2-1, with 13 bases that match TRBD2. CDR3 length: 15 amino acids. Looked up from germline, CDR1 is MRHNA and CDR2 is SNTAGT. V shed 4 bases and J 4 bases; nucleotides not matched to a gene: 1. The CDR3 DNA sequence: TGTGCCAGCAGTGGGGGACTAGCGGGGTACAATGAGCAGTTCTTC. Translating it yields CASSGGLAGYNEQFF.